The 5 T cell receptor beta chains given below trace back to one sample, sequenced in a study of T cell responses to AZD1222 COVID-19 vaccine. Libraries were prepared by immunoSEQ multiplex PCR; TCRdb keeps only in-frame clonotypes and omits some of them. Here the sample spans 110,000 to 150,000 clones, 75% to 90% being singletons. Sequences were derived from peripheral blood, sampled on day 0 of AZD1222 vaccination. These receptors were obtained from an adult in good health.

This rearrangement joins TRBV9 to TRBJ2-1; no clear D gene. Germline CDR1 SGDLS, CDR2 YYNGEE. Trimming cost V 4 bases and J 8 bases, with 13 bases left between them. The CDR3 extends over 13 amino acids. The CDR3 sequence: CASSLSPSYEQFF. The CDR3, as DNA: TGTGCCAGCAGCCTAAGTCCAAGTTATGAGCAGTTCTTC.

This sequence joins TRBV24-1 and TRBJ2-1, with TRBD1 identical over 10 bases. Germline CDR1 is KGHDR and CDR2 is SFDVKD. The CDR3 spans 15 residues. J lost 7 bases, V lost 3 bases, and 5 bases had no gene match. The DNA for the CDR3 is TGTGCCACCAGTGATGGGGGGACAGGGGTGAATGAGCAGTTCTTC. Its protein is CATSDGGTGVNEQFF.

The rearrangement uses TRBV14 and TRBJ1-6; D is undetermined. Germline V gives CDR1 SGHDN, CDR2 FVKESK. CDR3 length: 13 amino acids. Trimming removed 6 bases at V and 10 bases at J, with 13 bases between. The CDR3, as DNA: TGTGCCAGCAGGGGAAGGGAGGAATCACCCCTCCACTTT. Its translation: CASRGREESPLHF. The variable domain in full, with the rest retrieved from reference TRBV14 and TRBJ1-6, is EAGVTQFPSHSVIEKGQTVTLRCDPISGHDNLYWYRRVMGKEIKFLLHFVKESKQDESGMPNNRFLAERTGGTYSTLKVQPAELEDSGVYFCASRGREESPLHFGNGTRLTVT.

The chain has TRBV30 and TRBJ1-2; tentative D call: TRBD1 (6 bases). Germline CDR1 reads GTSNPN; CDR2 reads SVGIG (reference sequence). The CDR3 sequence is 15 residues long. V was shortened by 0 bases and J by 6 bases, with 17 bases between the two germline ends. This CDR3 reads CAWSVAAGGRNGYTF. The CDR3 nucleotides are TGTGCCTGGAGTGTAGCTGCCGGGGGCCGGAATGGCTACACCTTC.

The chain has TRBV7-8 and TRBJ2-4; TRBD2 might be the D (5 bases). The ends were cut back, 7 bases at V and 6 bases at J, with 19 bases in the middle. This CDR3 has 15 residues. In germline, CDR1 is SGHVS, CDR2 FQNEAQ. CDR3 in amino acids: CASIPGPSSVNIQYF. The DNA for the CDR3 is TGTGCCAGCATCCCGGGTCCTAGCTCGGTAAACATTCAGTACTTC.